A single sample gave rise to the 20 T cell receptor beta chains below, sequenced in a study of cytomegalovirus exposure and HLA in healthy donors. PCR amplification relied on 60 Vbeta primers (plus 13 Jbeta primers). Produced via immunoSEQ multiplex PCR; TCRdb's table is partial and in-frame only. This table has tens of thousands of clones, roughly 80% appearing once. The specimen was PBMCs. Receptors originate from a middle-aged man in good health and CMV-seropositive.

The genes are TRBV4-1 and TRBJ2-2; possible D gene TRBD1, 6 bases. Per germline, CDR1 MGHRA and CDR2 YSYEKL. The CDR3 is made up of 16 amino acids. V was shortened by 2 bases and J by 3 bases, with 13 bases between the two germline ends. In DNA form, the CDR3 reads TGCGCCAGCAGCCAAACAGGGAAGGCCGACACCGGGGAGCTGTTTTTT. Residues: CASSQTGKADTGELFF.

The chain employs TRBV29-1 and TRBJ1-2, with D possibly being TRBD1 (5 bases). The CDR3 is 12 residues long. V lost 4 bases and J 3 bases, leaving 9 bases between the germline ends. Germline assignment: CDR1 SQVTM and CDR2 ANQGSEA. The CDR3 is CSVARAYYGYTF. CDR3 coding DNA: TGCAGCGTTGCCAGGGCCTACTATGGCTACACCTTC.

The chain uses TRBV19 and TRBJ1-1; tentative D call: TRBD1 (5 bases). Looked up from germline, CDR1 is LNHDA and CDR2 is SQIVND (reference sequence). There are 13 residues in the CDR3. Trimming left V 6 bases short and J 6 bases short, with 14 bases between. CDR3 in DNA: TGTGCCAGTAGCTGGGGCGCGAGGCCTGAAGCTTTCTTT. Its protein is CASSWGARPEAFF.

This sequence joins TRBV19 and TRBJ2-7; D possibly corresponds to TRBD1 (6 bases). The V end was cut by 5 bases, the J end by 3 bases, with 8 bases between. The V gene's germline CDR1 is LNHDA and CDR2 SQIVND (reference sequence). This CDR3 is built from 12 residues. The DNA of the CDR3 is TGTGCCAGTAGTGAGACAGGCTACGAGCAGTACTTC. This gives the protein CASSETGYEQYF.

This clone was recorded once. The gene calls are TRBV25-1 and TRBJ2-5; D is possibly TRBD2 (5 bases). The CDR3 spans 13 residues. Trimming pared 6 bases from V and 5 bases from J, leaving 13 bases between. Germline loops: CDR1 MGHDK, CDR2 SYGVNS. CDR3 in DNA: TGTGCCAGCAGCGCCCCCGGGGTGGAGACCCAGTACTTC. Protein sequence: CASSAPGVETQYF.

This chain joins TRBV18 and TRBJ2-1; 10 positions match TRBD2. CDR1 KGHSH and CDR2 LQKENI come from the germline V gene. The CDR3 loop spans 17 amino acids. The ends lost 4 bases at V and 2 bases at J; junction bases unmatched: 8. DNA of the CDR3: TGTGCCAGCTCACAAAACGGGCTAGCGGGAGCCTACAATGAGCAGTTCTTC. Protein: CASSQNGLAGAYNEQFF.

The chain has TRBV19 and TRBJ1-1; no clear D. CDR1 LNHDA and CDR2 SQIVND come from the germline V gene (reference sequence). The CDR3 is made up of 14 amino acids. V gave up 7 bases and J gave up 6 bases, with 18 bases separating them. The CDR3 DNA is TGTGCCAGTACCAGAGAGTCCAGACGGGCTGAAGCTTTCTTT. It encodes CASTRESRRAEAFF.

This chain uses TRBV29-1 with TRBJ1-1, with 8 bases matching TRBD1. Germline-derived CDR1 and CDR2 are SQVTM and ANQGSEA. This CDR3 has 13 residues. The J segment lost 12 bases and the V segment lost 7 bases, leaving 16 bases of the junction unmatched. The DNA of the CDR3 is TGCAGCGGGGGACAGGCGACGAACGGTAGGACTTTCTTT. Protein product: CSGGQATNGRTFF.

This sequence joins TRBV9 and TRBJ1-2; 9 nucleotides line up with TRBD1. The CDR3 loop spans 16 amino acids. The trim removed 4 bases at V and 3 bases at J, leaving 10 bases unmatched. Germline V CDR1 and CDR2: SGDLS, YYNGEE. The CDR3 DNA reads TGTGCCAGCAGCCCGCAACGGGACAGGGTGGACTATGGCTACACCTTC. Translation gives CASSPQRDRVDYGYTF.

The V gene is TRBV4-3, the J gene TRBJ2-7; possible D gene TRBD2, 5 bases. Trimming stripped 1 base from V and 3 bases from J, with 13 bases between. This CDR3 has 15 amino acids. Germline values: CDR1 LGHNA, CDR2 YSLEER. This chain's CDR3 is CASSQGLQDFYEQYF. In nucleotides, the CDR3 is TGCGCCAGCAGCCAAGGGTTGCAGGACTTCTACGAGCAGTACTTC.

The DNA for the CDR3 is TGTGCCAGCAGAGCCGGGACTGGAAGCACAGATACGCAGTATTTT. As protein: CASRAGTGSTDTQYF. The J gene is TRBJ2-3, the V gene TRBV6-5, with a possible D match to TRBD2 (6 bases). Germline V gives CDR1 MNHEY, CDR2 SVGAGI. The CDR3 has 15 amino acids. V was pared by 6 bases and J by 0 bases, with 13 bases between.

Remarks on this clone: Mismatch with germline at one junction end may stem from a read error. The rearrangement joins TRBV7-7 to TRBJ2-1; 9 bases align to TRBD2. Germline CDR1 SSHAT, CDR2 FNYEAQ (reference sequence). This CDR3 is built from 15 residues. The CDR3 DNA follows: TGTGCTAGCAGCTTGTCCGCGGGAGGGGGCAATGAGCAGTTCTTC. Translated: CASSLSAGGGNEQFF.

This chain joins TRBV5-6 and TRBJ2-7; 10 nucleotides align to TRBD2. The CDR3 has 17 residues. Trimming removed 5 bases from V and 6 bases from J; junction bases left unmatched: 17. Germline V gene lookup returns CDR1 SGHDT and CDR2 YYEEEE. DNA of the CDR3: TGTGCCAGCAGATTTGGCCGTCGAGCGGGAGGGCCAGGCGAGCAGTACTTC. Translation gives CASRFGRRAGGPGEQYF.

This clone was counted between two and nine times. This sequence joins TRBV14 and TRBJ2-1; TRBD1 might be the D (5 bases). The V end lost 4 bases, the J end lost 5 bases, and 12 bases lay between the germline ends. The CDR3 has 14 residues. CDR1 is SGHDN and CDR2 is FVKESK in the germline V gene. In DNA, the CDR3 is TGTGCCAGCAGCCCGACCAGGGTTAACAATGAGCAGTTCTTC. It is translated as CASSPTRVNNEQFF.

The chain is built from TRBV18 and TRBJ2-7; D may be TRBD2 (5 bases). Trimming removed 3 bases from V and 8 bases from J, with 20 bases in between. Germline loops: CDR1 KGHSH, CDR2 LQKENI. The CDR3 runs 15 residues. The chain's CDR3 is CASSPLRAQIEQQYF. CDR3 in DNA: TGTGCCAGCTCACCGTTGAGGGCCCAGATAGAACAGCAGTACTTC. The variable domain in full, with the rest retrieved from reference TRBV18 and TRBJ2-7, is NAGVMQNPRHLVRRRGQEARLRCSPMKGHSHVYWYRQLPEEGLKFMVYLQKENIIDESGMPKERFSAEFPKEGPSILRIQQVVRGDSAAYFCASSPLRAQIEQQYFGPGTRLTVT.

This clone was detected many times. This sample includes further DNA sequences coding for the same CDR3. The V and J genes are TRBV7-9 and TRBJ2-7, with 9 bases fitting TRBD2. The germline V gene encodes CDR1 SEHNR and CDR2 FQNEAQ (reference sequence). The CDR3 has 15 residues. V shed 0 bases, J shed 2 bases, and the junction held 2 bases outside the gene matches. CDR3 coding DNA: TGTGCCAGCAGCTTAGCTAGCGGGGGAACCTACGAGCAGTACTTC. It encodes CASSLASGGTYEQYF.

The rearrangement links TRBV13 to TRBJ2-7, with 10 bases that match TRBD2. This CDR3 has 16 amino acids. V shed 1 base and J 4 bases; nucleotides not matched to a gene: 7. Germline V gives CDR1 PRHDT, CDR2 FYEKMQ (reference sequence). The CDR3 bases are TGTGCCAGCAGCTTAGCACCGGGACTAGCGAGTTACGAGCAGTACTTC. It codes for CASSLAPGLASYEQYF.

The V and J genes are TRBV6-1 and TRBJ2-1, with TRBD2 matching 11 bases. The junction had 8 bases not matched to a gene; V was cut back by 6 bases and J by 16 bases. CDR3 length: 12 amino acids. Germline CDR1 and CDR2: MNHNS and SASEGT. The CDR3 sequence is CASRTSGEREFF. CDR3 nucleotide sequence: TGTGCCAGCAGGACTAGCGGGGAGAGGGAATTCTTC.

V is TRBV27 and J is TRBJ2-1; 9 bases map to TRBD1. The germline CDR1 and CDR2 sequences are MNHEY and SMNVEV (reference sequence). This CDR3 contains 16 residues. Germline trimming cut 7 bases from V and 4 bases from J; bases unmatched to any gene: 11. The CDR3 DNA follows: TGTGCCAGCACCTGGGCCGGGACAGGGACTTACAATGAGCAGTTCTTC. Its translation is CASTWAGTGTYNEQFF.

J is TRBJ1-6 and V is TRBV7-6, with a possible D match to TRBD1 (5 bases). Germline CDR1 is SGHVS and CDR2 is FNYEAQ. The CDR3 contains 15 residues. V lost 5 bases, J lost 7 bases, and 15 bases lay in between. CDR3 residues: CASSPGRVRNSPLHF. The CDR3 nucleotides are TGTGCCAGCAGCCCAGGGAGGGTGCGGAATTCACCCCTCCACTTT.